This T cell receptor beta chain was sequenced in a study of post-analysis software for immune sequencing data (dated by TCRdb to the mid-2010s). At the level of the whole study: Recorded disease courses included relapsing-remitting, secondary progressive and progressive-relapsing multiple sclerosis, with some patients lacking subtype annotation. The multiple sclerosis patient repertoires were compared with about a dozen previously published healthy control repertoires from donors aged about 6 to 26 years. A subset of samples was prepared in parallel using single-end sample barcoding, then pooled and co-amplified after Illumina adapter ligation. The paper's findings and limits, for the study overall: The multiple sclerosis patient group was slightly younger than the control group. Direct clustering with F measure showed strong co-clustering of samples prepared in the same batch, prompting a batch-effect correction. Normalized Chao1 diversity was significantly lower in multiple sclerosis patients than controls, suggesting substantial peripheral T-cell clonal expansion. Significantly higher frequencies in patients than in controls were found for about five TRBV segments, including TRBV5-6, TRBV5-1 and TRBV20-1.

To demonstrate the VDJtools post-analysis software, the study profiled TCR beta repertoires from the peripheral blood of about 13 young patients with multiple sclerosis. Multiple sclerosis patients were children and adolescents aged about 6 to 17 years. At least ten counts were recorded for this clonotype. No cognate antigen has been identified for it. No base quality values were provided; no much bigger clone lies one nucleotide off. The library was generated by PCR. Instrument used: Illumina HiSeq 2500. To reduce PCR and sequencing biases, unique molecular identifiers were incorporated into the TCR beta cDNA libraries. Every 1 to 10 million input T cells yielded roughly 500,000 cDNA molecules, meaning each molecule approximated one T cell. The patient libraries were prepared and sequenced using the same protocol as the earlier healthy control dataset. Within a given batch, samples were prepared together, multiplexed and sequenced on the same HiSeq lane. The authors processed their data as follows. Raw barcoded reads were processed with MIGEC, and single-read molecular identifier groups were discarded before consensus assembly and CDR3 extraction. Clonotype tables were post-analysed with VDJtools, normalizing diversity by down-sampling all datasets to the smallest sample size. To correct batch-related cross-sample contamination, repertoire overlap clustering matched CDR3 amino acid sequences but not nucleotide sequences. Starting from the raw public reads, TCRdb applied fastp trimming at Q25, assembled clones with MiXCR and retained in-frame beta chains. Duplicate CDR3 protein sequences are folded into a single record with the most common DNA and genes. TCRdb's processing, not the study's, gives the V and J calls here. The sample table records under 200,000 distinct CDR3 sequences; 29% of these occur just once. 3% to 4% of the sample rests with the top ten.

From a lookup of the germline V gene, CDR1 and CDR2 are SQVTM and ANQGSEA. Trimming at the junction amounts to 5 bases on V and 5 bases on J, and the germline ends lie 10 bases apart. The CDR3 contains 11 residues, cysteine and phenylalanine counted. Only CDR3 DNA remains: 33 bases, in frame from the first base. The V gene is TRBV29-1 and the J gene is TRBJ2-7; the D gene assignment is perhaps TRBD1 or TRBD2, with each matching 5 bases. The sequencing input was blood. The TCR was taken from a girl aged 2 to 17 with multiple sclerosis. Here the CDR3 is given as CSVRGTDEQYF. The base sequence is TGCAGCGTTCGAGGGACCGACGAGCAGTACTTC.